Following are 26 T cell receptor beta chains from one sample sequenced in a study of cytomegalovirus exposure and HLA in healthy donors. In the PCR, 60 Vbeta and 13 Jbeta primers were used. Sequencing used immunoSEQ multiplex PCR; TCRdb keeps in-frame clones, though not all of them. The sample lists over 150,000 clones; about 76% were seen once. Sequenced material: PBMCs. The origin of the receptors is a woman in her thirties or forties in good health and CMV-seropositive.

This clone came up once. The chain uses TRBV28 and TRBJ1-2; tentative D call: TRBD1 (6 bases). This CDR3 is built from 14 residues. Per the germline V gene, CDR1 is MDHEN and CDR2 is SYDVKM. The V gene lost 4 bases and the J gene lost 2 bases, with 11 bases spanning the gap. The DNA for the CDR3 is TGTGCCAGCAGTTCGGGGGGGGCAAACTATGGCTACACCTTC. Amino acids: CASSSGGANYGYTF.

The rearrangement uses TRBV12-5 and TRBJ2-7, with TRBD2 identical over 16 bases. The germline V gene has CDR1 LGHNT and CDR2 FRNRAP. The V and J ends lost 3 bases and 2 bases, in that order; junction bases with no gene match: 10. The CDR3 runs to 19 residues. This CDR3 is CASGLSRGLAGGSAYEQYF. The CDR3 DNA follows: TGTGCTAGTGGTTTAAGTCGGGGACTAGCGGGAGGGTCCGCCTACGAGCAGTACTTC.

V and J are TRBV19 and TRBJ1-1; 7 nucleotides agree with TRBD1. The CDR3 consists of 13 residues. The trim removed 6 bases at V and 2 bases at J, leaving 3 bases unmatched. Germline CDR1 LNHDA, CDR2 SQIVND (reference sequence). The CDR3 DNA reads as TGTGCCAGTAGGGACAGGATCAACACTGAAGCTTTCTTT. Residues: CASRDRINTEAFF.

Only a few counts were recorded for this clone. The chain links TRBV12-1 to TRBJ2-7; the D call in the table, TRBD1, was not verified against the DNA. TRBV12-1 is a recognized pseudogene. The CDR3 sequence is 13 residues long. The DNA of the CDR3 is TGTGCCAGCAGCACCAGGATGTCCTACGAGCAGTACTTC. It specifies CASSTRMSYEQYF.

V gene TRBV6-1 combines with J gene TRBJ1-4; D is possibly TRBD1 (6 bases). The CDR3 is 15 residues long. The germline gives CDR1 MNHNS, CDR2 SASEGT. V was shortened by 0 bases and J by 8 bases, with 13 bases between the two germline ends. The CDR3 here is CASSEAGRGREKLFF. The DNA of the CDR3 is TGTGCCAGCAGTGAAGCGGGCAGGGGAAGGGAAAAACTGTTTTTT.

J is TRBJ1-4 and V is TRBV28; D remains unclear. This CDR3 has 12 amino acids. V lost 3 bases to trimming and J lost 11 bases, with 10 bases between them. The V gene's germline CDR1 is MDHEN and CDR2 SYDVKM. The CDR3 region is CASSFEFRKLFF. In DNA form, the CDR3 reads TGTGCCAGCAGTTTCGAATTCCGGAAACTGTTTTTT.

CDR3 DNA: TGTGCCAGCAGCCCGGGACAGCAAAGAAACACCATATATTTT. It codes for CASSPGQQRNTIYF. The genes are TRBV7-6 and TRBJ1-3, with 7 bases aligning to TRBD1. The CDR3 consists of 14 residues. Looked up from germline, CDR1 is SGHVS and CDR2 is FNYEAQ. J lost 5 bases, V lost 5 bases, and 6 bases had no gene match.

The gene calls are TRBV6-5 and TRBJ1-2; 7 bases are shared with TRBD1. The V segment lost 6 bases and the J segment 7 bases; nucleotides outside the gene matches: 5. This CDR3 has 12 residues. Germline V gives CDR1 MNHEY, CDR2 SVGAGI. Here the CDR3 reads CASSDRDGGYTF. The CDR3 DNA follows: TGTGCCAGCAGCGACAGGGACGGTGGCTACACCTTC.

There are a few counts of this clone. The rearrangement joins TRBV7-6 to TRBJ2-2; D is possibly TRBD2 (6 bases). Trimming took 1 base from V and 1 from J, leaving 10 bases between them. The germline CDR1 and CDR2 sequences are SGHVS and FNYEAQ. The CDR3 has 16 residues. CDR3 sequence: CASSLVPSVNTGELFF. Here the CDR3 DNA reads TGTGCCAGCAGCTTAGTCCCTAGCGTGAACACCGGGGAGCTGTTTTTT.

This clone occurred a few times. This rearrangement joins TRBV9 to TRBJ2-7; a possible D gene is TRBD2 (5 bases). The ends were cut back, 5 bases at V and 3 bases at J, with 21 bases in the middle. CDR1 is SGDLS and CDR2 is YYNGEE in the germline V gene. The CDR3 runs to 16 residues. CDR3 loop: CASSPVEETDHYEQYF. The DNA of the CDR3 is TGTGCCAGCAGTCCTGTGGAGGAGACGGACCACTACGAGCAGTACTTC.

This clone was observed once. The chain is built from TRBV5-6 and TRBJ2-5, with no clear D. The germline gives CDR1 SGHDT, CDR2 YYEEEE. Trimming shortened V by 0 bases and J by 5 bases, and 5 bases separated the two germline ends. The CDR3 extends over 12 amino acids. The CDR3 sequence is CASSLAGETQYF. The CDR3 coding sequence is TGTGCCAGCAGCTTGGCCGGGGAGACCCAGTACTTC.

The J gene is TRBJ2-1, the V gene TRBV4-2; D is perhaps TRBD1 (6 bases). Germline loops: CDR1 LGHNA, CDR2 YNFKEQ. Trimming removed 0 bases at V and 7 bases at J, with 7 bases between. CDR3 length: 13 residues. The CDR3 reads CASSQERGNEQFF. DNA of the CDR3: TGTGCCAGCAGCCAAGAAAGGGGGAATGAGCAGTTCTTC.

This clone appeared once. V is TRBV6-1 and J is TRBJ1-1; D is uncertain. From germline, CDR1 is MNHNS and CDR2 SASEGT. This CDR3 contains 15 residues. Trimming took 8 bases from V and 1 from J, leaving 17 bases between them. This chain's CDR3 is CASSGEFLKNTEAFF. The CDR3 region has the DNA TGTGCCAGCTCTGGGGAGTTCTTAAAGAACACTGAAGCTTTCTTT.

The chain has TRBV7-2 and TRBJ2-7, with D tentatively TRBD1 (6 bases). Germline V CDR1 and CDR2: SGHTA, FQGNSA. The CDR3 spans 14 residues. V dropped 5 bases and J dropped 1 base, with 12 bases sitting between them. CDR3 sequence (DNA): TGTGCCAGCAGCATTACAGGGCCATCCTACGAGCAGTACTTC. It translates to CASSITGPSYEQYF. Variable domain in full (rest from reference TRBV7-2 and TRBJ2-7): GAGVSQSPSNKVTEKGKDVELRCDPISGHTALYWYRQSLGQGLEFLIYFQGNSAPDKSGLPSDRFSAERTGGSVSTLTIQRTQQEDSAVYLCASSITGPSYEQYFGPGTRLTVT.

A few counts support this clone. The rearrangement uses TRBV27 and TRBJ2-1, with D possibly TRBD1 on 5 matching bases. V dropped 7 bases and J dropped 0 bases, with 10 bases sitting between them. The germline CDR1 and CDR2 sequences are MNHEY and SMNVEV (reference sequence). The CDR3 covers 14 residues. The DNA for the CDR3 is TGTGCCAGCAAGGGGCAGTACTCCTACAATGAGCAGTTCTTC. Translated, it gives CASKGQYSYNEQFF.

The rearrangement links TRBV28 to TRBJ2-1, with 10 positions matching TRBD2. V was pared by 11 bases and J by 7 bases, with 17 bases of the junction left unmatched. This CDR3 comprises 16 residues. Germline V lookup: CDR1 MDHEN, CDR2 SYDVKM. Here the CDR3 DNA reads TGTGCCTCCCGGGGGTGGACTAGCGGTTTAGAGAATGAGCAGTTCTTC. It translates to CASRGWTSGLENEQFF.

The rearrangement links TRBV11-3 to TRBJ2-5; TRBD2 matches 12 bases. The V segment lost 0 bases and the J segment 5 bases; nucleotides outside the gene matches: 7. Per germline, CDR1 SGHNT and CDR2 YENEEA. This CDR3 is built from 17 residues. CDR3 region: CASSLDLAGGPWETQYF. CDR3 in DNA: TGTGCCAGCAGCTTAGATCTAGCGGGAGGGCCGTGGGAGACCCAGTACTTC.

The J gene is TRBJ1-4, the V gene TRBV5-1; 9 bases map to TRBD1. V trimming: 2 bases; J trimming: 5 bases; junction bases outside the gene matches: 7. Germline lookup yields CDR1 SGHRS and CDR2 YFSETQ. The CDR3 totals 16 residues. CDR3 DNA: TGCGCCAGCAGCTTAAATCAAGGACAGGGGAATGAAAAACTGTTTTTT. Encoded protein: CASSLNQGQGNEKLFF.

The chain couples TRBV7-2 to TRBJ2-3; 9 bases line up with TRBD2. V lost 4 bases and J lost 5; bases outside the gene matches: 13. Per germline, CDR1 SGHTA and CDR2 FQGNSA. This CDR3 is built from 17 residues. Here the CDR3 DNA reads TGTGCCAGCAGCTGGGCTGTGGCGGGGGGGCCGGGAGATACGCAGTATTTT. Its translation is CASSWAVAGGPGDTQYF.

V and J are TRBV7-2 and TRBJ2-3; D not certain. Germline lookup yields CDR1 SGHTA and CDR2 FQGNSA. This CDR3 has 14 residues. V lost 5 bases, J lost 0 bases, and 9 bases lay in between. CDR3 coding DNA: TGTGCCAGCAGCCAACCACTTAGCACAGATACGCAGTATTTT. The encoded protein is CASSQPLSTDTQYF.

The chain uses TRBV25-1 and TRBJ2-1; possibly TRBD1 for D (5 bases). This CDR3 has 14 residues. Germline V gives CDR1 MGHDK, CDR2 SYGVNS. The V end lost 5 bases, the J end lost 7 bases, and 15 bases lay between the germline ends. The CDR3, as DNA: TGTGCCAGCAGTCCTCTAGGGGTCCAGAATGAGCAGTTCTTC. Translation gives CASSPLGVQNEQFF.

This chain connects TRBV29-1 to TRBJ1-2; 7 bases are a match to TRBD1. J lost 7 bases, V lost 6 bases, and 5 bases had no gene match. Germline V CDR1 and CDR2: SQVTM, ANQGSEA. This CDR3 comprises 11 residues. The CDR3: CSVDRAAGYTF. In DNA, the CDR3 is TGCAGCGTCGACAGGGCTGCTGGCTACACCTTC.

The rearrangement uses TRBV7-6 and TRBJ1-2; 10 nucleotides match TRBD1. With 1 base clipped from V and 4 bases from J, the junction kept 3 bases outside the gene matches. CDR3 size: 15 residues. CDR1 is SGHVS and CDR2 is FNYEAQ in the germline V gene. CDR3: CASSLVGQGSYGYTF. The CDR3 region has the DNA TGTGCCAGCAGCTTAGTGGGACAGGGGAGCTATGGCTACACCTTC.

This chain uses TRBV5-8 with TRBJ1-2; TRBD1 might be the D (6 bases). Looked up from germline, CDR1 is SGHTS and CDR2 is YDEGEE. V was trimmed by 4 bases and J by 2 bases, leaving 9 bases between them. This CDR3 spans 13 amino acids. CDR3 in amino acids: CASSRTGNYGYTF. The CDR3 DNA is TGTGCCAGCAGCCGAACAGGGAACTATGGCTACACCTTC.

Remarks on this clone: Relative to the germline gene, one junction end is altered; a read error may explain this. The V gene is TRBV27, the J gene TRBJ1-5; D is possibly TRBD1 (6 bases). In germline, CDR1 is MNHEY, CDR2 SMNVEV (reference sequence). The CDR3 totals 20 residues. The CDR3 spells CASSLRGGVADEGSNQPQHF. CDR3 nucleotides: TGTGCCAGCAGTTTAAGGGGGGGAGTTGCGGATGAGGGGAGCAATCAGCCTCAGCATTTT.

The genes are TRBV9 and TRBJ2-3, with TRBD2 matching 7 bases. The CDR3 is 16 amino acids. Germline assignment: CDR1 SGDLS and CDR2 YYNGEE. J was trimmed by 0 bases and V by 3 bases; bases with no gene match: 7. CDR3 in amino acids: CASSARLATSTDTQYF. The CDR3 nucleotides are TGTGCCAGCAGCGCCAGACTAGCAACTAGCACAGATACGCAGTATTTT.